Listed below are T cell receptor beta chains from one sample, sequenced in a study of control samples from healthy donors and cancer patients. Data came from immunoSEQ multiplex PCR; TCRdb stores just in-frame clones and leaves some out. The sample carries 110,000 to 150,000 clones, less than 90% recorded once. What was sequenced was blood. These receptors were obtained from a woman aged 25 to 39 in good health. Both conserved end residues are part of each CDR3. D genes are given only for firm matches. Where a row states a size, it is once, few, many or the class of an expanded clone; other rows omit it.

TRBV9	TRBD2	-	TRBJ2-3	CASSVVGAGVVDTQYF	TGTGCCAGCAGCGTAGTTGGAGCGGGAGTTGTAGATACGCAGTATTTT
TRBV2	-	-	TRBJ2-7	CASSEGLPGPYEQYF	TGTGCCAGCAGCGAAGGTCTCCCGGGTCCCTACGAGCAGTACTTC
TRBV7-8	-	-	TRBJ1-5	CASSGDRENQPQHF	TGTGCCAGCAGCGGAGACAGAGAGAATCAGCCCCAGCATTTT
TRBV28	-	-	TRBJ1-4	CASSPGTHEKLFF	TGTGCCAGCAGCCCCGGGACTCACGAAAAACTGTTTTTT
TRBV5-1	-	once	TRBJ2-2	CASSLQRDTGELFF	TGCGCCAGCAGCTTGCAAAGGGACACCGGGGAGCTGTTTTTT
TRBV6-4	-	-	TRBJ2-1	CASSVGSQGEQFF	TGTGCCAGCAGTGTAGGGAGTCAGGGCGAGCAGTTCTTC
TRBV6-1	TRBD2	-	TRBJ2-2	CASGEGTSGRGLAGELFF	TGTGCCAGCGGTGAGGGGACTAGCGGTAGGGGTTTGGCCGGGGAGCTGTTTTTT
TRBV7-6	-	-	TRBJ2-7	CASSLDRYSYEQYF	TGTGCCAGCAGCTTAGACAGGTACTCCTACGAGCAGTACTTC
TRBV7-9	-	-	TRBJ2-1	CASSATGTTHKQFF	TGTGCCAGCAGCGCAACCGGGACGACTCATAAGCAGTTCTTC
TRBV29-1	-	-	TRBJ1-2	CSGTENYGYTF	TGCAGCGGGACGGAAAACTATGGCTACACCTTC